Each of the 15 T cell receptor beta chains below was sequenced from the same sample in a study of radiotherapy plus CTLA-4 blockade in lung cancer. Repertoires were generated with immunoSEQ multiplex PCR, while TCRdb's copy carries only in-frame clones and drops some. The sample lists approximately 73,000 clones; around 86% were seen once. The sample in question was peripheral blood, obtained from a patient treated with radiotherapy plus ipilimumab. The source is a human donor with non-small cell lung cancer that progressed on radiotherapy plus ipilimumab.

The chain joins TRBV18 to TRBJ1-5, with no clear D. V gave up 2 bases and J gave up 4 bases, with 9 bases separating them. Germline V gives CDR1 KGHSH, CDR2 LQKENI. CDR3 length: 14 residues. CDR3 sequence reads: CASSPGPRNQPQHF. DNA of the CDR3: TGTGCCAGCTCACCAGGGCCCCGGAATCAGCCCCAGCATTTT.

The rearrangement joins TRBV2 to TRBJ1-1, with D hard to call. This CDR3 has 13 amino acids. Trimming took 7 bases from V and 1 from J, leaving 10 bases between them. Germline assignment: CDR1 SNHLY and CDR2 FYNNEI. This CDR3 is CASNVAGNTEAFF. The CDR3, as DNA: TGTGCCAGCAACGTGGCGGGGAACACTGAAGCTTTCTTT.

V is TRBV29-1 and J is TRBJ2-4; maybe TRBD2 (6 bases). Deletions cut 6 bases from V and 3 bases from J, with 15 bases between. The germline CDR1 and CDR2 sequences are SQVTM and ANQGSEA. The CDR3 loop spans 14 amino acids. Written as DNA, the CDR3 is TGCAGCGTAAAAGGGAGGTCCGTCAAAAACATTCAGTACTTC. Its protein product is CSVKGRSVKNIQYF.

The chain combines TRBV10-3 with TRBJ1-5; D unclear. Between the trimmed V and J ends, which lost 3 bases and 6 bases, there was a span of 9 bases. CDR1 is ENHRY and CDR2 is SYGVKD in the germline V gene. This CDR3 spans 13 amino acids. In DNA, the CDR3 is TGTGCCATCAGTGATGGGTGGGGTCAGCCCCAGCATTTT. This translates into CAISDGWGQPQHF.

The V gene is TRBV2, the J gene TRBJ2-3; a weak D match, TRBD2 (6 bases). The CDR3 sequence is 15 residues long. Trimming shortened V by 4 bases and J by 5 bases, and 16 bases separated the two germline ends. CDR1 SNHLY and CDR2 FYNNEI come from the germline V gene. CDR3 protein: CASSVIAVIKDTQYF. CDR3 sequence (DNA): TGTGCCAGCAGTGTGATAGCGGTCATTAAAGATACGCAGTATTTT.

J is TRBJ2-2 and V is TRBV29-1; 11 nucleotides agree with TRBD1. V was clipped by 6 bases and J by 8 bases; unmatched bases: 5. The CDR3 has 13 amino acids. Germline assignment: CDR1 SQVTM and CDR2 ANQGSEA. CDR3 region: CSVAGQGVGELFF. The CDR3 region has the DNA TGCAGCGTGGCGGGACAGGGGGTAGGGGAGCTGTTTTTT.

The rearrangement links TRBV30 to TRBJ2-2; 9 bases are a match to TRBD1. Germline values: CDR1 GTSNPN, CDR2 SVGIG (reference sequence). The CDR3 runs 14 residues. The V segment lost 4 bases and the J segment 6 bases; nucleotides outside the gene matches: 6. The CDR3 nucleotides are TGTGCCTGGACCGGGACAGGGTATTCCGGGGAGCTGTTTTTT. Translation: CAWTGTGYSGELFF.

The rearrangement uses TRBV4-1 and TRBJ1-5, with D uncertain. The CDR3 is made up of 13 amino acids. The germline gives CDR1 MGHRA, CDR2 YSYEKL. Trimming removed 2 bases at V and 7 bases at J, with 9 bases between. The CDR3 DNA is TGCGCCAGCAGCCAACCCGCCGAACAGCCCCAGCATTTT. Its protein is CASSQPAEQPQHF.

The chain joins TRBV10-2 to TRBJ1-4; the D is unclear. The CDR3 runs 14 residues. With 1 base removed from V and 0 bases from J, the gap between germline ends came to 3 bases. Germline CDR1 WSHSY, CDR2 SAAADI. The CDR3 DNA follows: TGCGCCAGCAGTGAGTGGACAACTAATGAAAAACTGTTTTTT. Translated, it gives CASSEWTTNEKLFF.

CDR3 DNA: TGTGCCAGCAGCGCCGGGAGGGTACCGGACACTGAAGCTTTCTTT. Translation: CASSAGRVPDTEAFF. The chain carries TRBV9 and TRBJ1-1; D not resolved. CDR1 SGDLS and CDR2 YYNGEE come from the germline V gene. There are 15 residues in the CDR3. Trimming removed 3 bases at V and 3 bases at J, with 15 bases between.

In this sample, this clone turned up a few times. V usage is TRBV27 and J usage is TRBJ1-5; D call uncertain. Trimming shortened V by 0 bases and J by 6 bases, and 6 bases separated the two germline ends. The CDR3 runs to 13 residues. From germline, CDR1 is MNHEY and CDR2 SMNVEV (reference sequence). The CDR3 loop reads CASSLSVRQPQHF. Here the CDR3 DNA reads TGTGCCAGCAGTTTATCAGTCCGTCAGCCCCAGCATTTT.

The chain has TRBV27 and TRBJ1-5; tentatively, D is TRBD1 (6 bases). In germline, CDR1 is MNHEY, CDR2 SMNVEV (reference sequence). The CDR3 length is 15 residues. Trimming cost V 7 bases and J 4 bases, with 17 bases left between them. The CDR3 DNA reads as TGTGCCAGCAAGCCTCTTCGGGGGGCTAATCAGCCCCAGCATTTT. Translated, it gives CASKPLRGANQPQHF.

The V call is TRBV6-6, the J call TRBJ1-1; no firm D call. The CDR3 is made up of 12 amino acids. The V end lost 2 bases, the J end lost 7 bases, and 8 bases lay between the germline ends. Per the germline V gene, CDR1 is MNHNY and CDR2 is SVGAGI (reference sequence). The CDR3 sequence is CASSYGWDEAFF. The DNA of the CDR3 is TGTGCCAGCAGTTACGGGTGGGATGAAGCTTTCTTT.

CDR3 coding DNA: TGTGCCAGCATCAAAGGGCCAGGGCAGAATGAAAAACTGTTTTTT. Its protein product is CASIKGPGQNEKLFF. The chain has TRBV4-2 and TRBJ1-4; the D gene is possibly TRBD1 (5 bases). The germline V gene has CDR1 LGHNA and CDR2 YNFKEQ. This CDR3 has 15 residues. V lost 7 bases, J lost 5 bases, and 17 bases lay in between.

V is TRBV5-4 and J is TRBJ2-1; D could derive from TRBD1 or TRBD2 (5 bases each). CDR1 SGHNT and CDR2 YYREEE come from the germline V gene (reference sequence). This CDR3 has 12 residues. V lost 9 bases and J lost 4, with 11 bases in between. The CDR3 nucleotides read TGTGCCACCACGGGACCGTACAATGAGCAGTTCTTC. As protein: CATTGPYNEQFF. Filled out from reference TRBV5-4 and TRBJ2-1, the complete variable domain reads ETGVTQSPTHLIKTRGQQVTLRCSSQSGHNTVSWYQQALGQGPQFIFQYYREEENGRGNFPPRFSGLQFPNYSSELNVNALELDDSALYLCATTGPYNEQFFGPGTRLTVL.